The T cell receptor (beta chain) described here comes from a study of cytotoxic CD8 clonotypes in ibrutinib-treated CLL. TCRdb's copy holds only in-frame clones and misses some; the assay was immunoSEQ multiplex PCR. The table has around 130,000 clones, 80% to 90% seen once. Germline V gene lookup returns CDR1 KGHSH and CDR2 LQKENI. V was pared by 3 bases and J by 4 bases, with 6 bases between. The CDR3 sequence is 13 residues long. The rearrangement uses TRBV18 and TRBJ2-2, with D perhaps being TRBD1 or TRBD2 (5 bases each). The sequencing used PBMCs, collected after 24 months of ibrutinib treatment. The receptor's source is a human donor with chronic lymphocytic leukemia. The CDR3 sequence: CASSPGGTGELFF. CDR3 coding DNA: TGTGCCAGCTCACCTGGGGGCACCGGGGAGCTGTTTTTT. Based on the CDR3 plus reference TRBV18 and TRBJ2-2, the full variable domain is NAGVMQNPRHLVRRRGQEARLRCSPMKGHSHVYWYRQLPEEGLKFMVYLQKENIIDESGMPKERFSAEFPKEGPSILRIQQVVRGDSAAYFCASSPGGTGELFFGEGSRLTVL.